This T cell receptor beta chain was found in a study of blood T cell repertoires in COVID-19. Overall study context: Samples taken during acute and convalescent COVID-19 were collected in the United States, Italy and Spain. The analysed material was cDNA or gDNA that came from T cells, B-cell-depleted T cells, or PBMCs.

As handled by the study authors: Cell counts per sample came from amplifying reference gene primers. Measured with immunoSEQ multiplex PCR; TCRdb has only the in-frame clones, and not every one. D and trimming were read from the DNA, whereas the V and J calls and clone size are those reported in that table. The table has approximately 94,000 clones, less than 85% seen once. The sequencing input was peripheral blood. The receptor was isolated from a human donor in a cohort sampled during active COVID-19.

CDR3 in amino acids: CASSQDGGGKSAFF. The DNA of the CDR3 is TGTGCCAGCAGCCAAGATGGGGGGGGGAAGTCAGCTTTCTTT. The rearrangement joins TRBV3-1 (or the pseudogene TRBV3-2) to TRBJ1-1; tentatively, D is TRBD1 (5 bases). This CDR3 contains 14 residues. The V gene's germline CDR1 is LGHDT and CDR2 YNNKEL (reference sequence). V was cut by 0 bases and J by 10 bases, with 15 bases left in between.